Listed below are T cell receptor beta chains from one sample, sequenced in a study of T cells in Graves' hyperthyroidism and ophthalmopathy. TCRdb redid the calling of the multiplex PCR reads with MiXCR, one entry per CDR3 protein. This sample has 650,000 to 700,000 distinct CDR3 sequences, with 15% to 20% found just once. Input material: blood. The receptors derive from a man in his fifties with Graves' hyperthyroidism. The CDR3 runs from the conserved cysteine through the conserved F or W. The D gene is left open where the match is weak. Clone size is not always given. Where it is, it says once, few, many or a class for expanded clones.

j_call clone_size v_call d_call cdr3_aa cdr3_nt
TRBJ1-2 NA TRBV28 NA CASSKGGVSYGYTF TGTGCCAGCAGTAAGGGGGGGGTTTCCTATGGCTACACCTTC
TRBJ2-2 many TRBV11-1 NA CASSSNLPGELFF TGTGCCAGCAGCTCGAATCTCCCCGGGGAGCTGTTTTTT
TRBJ2-5 many TRBV12-3/TRBV12-4 TRBD1 CASRLGQGEETQYF TGTGCCAGCAGGTTAGGACAGGGTGAAGAGACCCAGTACTTC
TRBJ2-3 many TRBV9 TRBD2 CASSVSPPRTSGRLTDTQYF TGTGCCAGCAGCGTATCCCCGCCCAGGACTAGCGGGAGACTAACAGATACGCAGTATTTT
TRBJ2-1 NA TRBV6-2/TRBV6-3 NA CASSYYPRHNEQFF TGTGCCAGCAGTTACTACCCTCGGCACAATGAGCAGTTCTTC
TRBJ2-2 NA TRBV12-5 TRBD1 CASGLVLAGGVAGELFF TGTGCTAGTGGTTTGGTCCTGGCAGGGGGTGTGGCCGGGGAGCTGTTTTTT
TRBJ2-7 many TRBV7-7 NA CASSLARDGSYEQYF TGTGCTAGCAGCTTAGCCCGGGACGGCTCCTACGAGCAGTACTTC
TRBJ2-7 many TRBV2 NA CAGRTTNYEQYF TGTGCCGGACGAACGACAAACTACGAGCAGTACTTC
TRBJ2-7 few TRBV15 NA CATSTGSKGGKQYF TGTGCCACCAGCACGGGGTCCAAAGGGGGTAAGCAGTACTTC
TRBJ2-3 NA TRBV25-1 TRBD2 CASSPLTSIGRDTQYF TGTGCCAGCAGCCCGCTGACTAGCATCGGAAGGGATACGCAGTATTTT
TRBJ1-4 many TRBV5-6 NA CASSLEQNEKLFF TGTGCCAGCAGCTTGGAACAGAATGAAAAACTGTTTTTT
TRBJ2-3 NA TRBV5-1 TRBD2 CASATVGLAVDTQYF TGCGCCAGCGCCACGGTCGGACTAGCGGTAGATACGCAGTATTTT
TRBJ2-1 NA TRBV18 TRBD2 CASSPLLAGGANEQFF TGTGCCAGCTCACCGTTACTAGCGGGAGGAGCCAATGAGCAGTTCTTC
TRBJ2-2 many TRBV2 NA CASSEGRGSNTGELFF TGTGCCAGCAGTGAAGGAAGGGGTTCGAACACCGGGGAGCTGTTTTTT
TRBJ2-4 once TRBV5-6 TRBD2 CASSSLGLAGVRNIQYF TGTGCCAGCAGCTCGCTGGGACTAGCGGGAGTAAGAAACATTCAGTACTTC
TRBJ1-1 few TRBV28 NA CASSLDGPNTEAFF TGTGCCAGCAGTTTAGACGGACCGAACACTGAAGCTTTCTTT
TRBJ2-7 once TRBV3-1 TRBD2 CASSQGLAGVGQYF TGTGCCAGCAGCCAAGGACTAGCGGGAGTCGGGCAGTACTTC
TRBJ2-1 few TRBV5-1 TRBD2 CASSLLSGGNEQFF TGCGCCAGCAGCCTGCTGTCGGGAGGAAATGAGCAGTTCTTC
TRBJ2-7 many TRBV28 TRBD1 CASTSTGQKTYEQYF TGTGCCAGCACCTCGACGGGACAGAAGACCTACGAGCAGTACTTC
TRBJ2-2 few TRBV13 TRBD1 CASSLFTGANTGELFF TGTGCCAGCAGCTTATTCACAGGGGCGAACACCGGGGAGCTGTTTTTT
TRBJ2-7 NA TRBV7-2 TRBD2 CASSLAKSREGYEQYF TGTGCCAGCAGCTTAGCTAAGTCCCGGGAGGGTTACGAGCAGTACTTC
TRBJ1-1 many TRBV18 NA CASSPTRNTEAFF TGTGCCAGCAGTCCCACACGGAACACTGAAGCTTTCTTT
TRBJ1-4 many TRBV28 TRBD1 CASSKTTGANNEKLFF TGTGCCAGCAGTAAAACGACAGGGGCGAATAATGAAAAACTGTTTTTT
TRBJ1-5 few TRBV6-1 NA CASSYGGNSNQPQHF TGTGCCAGCAGTTACGGAGGGAATAGCAATCAGCCCCAGCATTTT
TRBJ2-1 many TRBV11-2 NA CASSLSAVYNEQFF TGTGCCAGCAGCTTAAGCGCGGTGTACAATGAGCAGTTCTTC
TRBJ2-7 NA TRBV19 TRBD2 CASSMASGRSYSYEQYF TGTGCCAGTAGTATGGCTAGCGGGAGGTCCTACTCCTACGAGCAGTACTTC
TRBJ2-7 few TRBV5-1 TRBD1 CASSLVDRNEQYF TGCGCCAGCAGCTTGGTGGACAGGAACGAGCAGTACTTC
TRBJ1-5 NA TRBV7-9 NA CASSLALGAQHF TGTGCCAGCAGCTTAGCCCTAGGGGCCCAGCATTTT
TRBJ1-2 few TRBV5-1 NA CASSWSGPQREGYGYTF TGCGCCAGCAGCTGGTCCGGACCACAACGTGAGGGCTATGGCTACACCTTC
TRBJ2-1 NA TRBV29-1 TRBD2 CSVRNSGSASSYNEQFF TGCAGCGTTCGCAATAGCGGGAGCGCTAGCTCCTACAATGAGCAGTTCTTC
TRBJ1-3 NA TRBV7-6 NA CASSPDVRSNSGNTIYF TGTGCCAGCAGCCCGGACGTGCGGAGTAACTCTGGAAACACCATATATTTT
TRBJ2-7 NA TRBV19 NA CASSIDHRAYEQYF TGTGCCAGTAGTATAGATCACCGAGCCTACGAGCAGTACTTC
TRBJ2-2 many TRBV7-9 TRBD2 CASSPTSGGTGELFF TGTGCCAGCAGCCCGACTAGCGGAGGAACCGGGGAGCTGTTTTTT